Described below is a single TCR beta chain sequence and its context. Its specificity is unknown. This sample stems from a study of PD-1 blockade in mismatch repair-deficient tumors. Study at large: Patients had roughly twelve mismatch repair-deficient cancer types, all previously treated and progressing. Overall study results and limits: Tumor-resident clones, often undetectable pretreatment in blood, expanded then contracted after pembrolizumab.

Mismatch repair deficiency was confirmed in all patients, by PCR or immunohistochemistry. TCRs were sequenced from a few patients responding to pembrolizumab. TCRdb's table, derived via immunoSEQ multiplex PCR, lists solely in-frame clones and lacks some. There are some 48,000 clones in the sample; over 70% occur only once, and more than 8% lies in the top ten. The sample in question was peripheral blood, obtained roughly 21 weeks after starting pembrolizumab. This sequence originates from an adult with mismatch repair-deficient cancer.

The CDR3 protein is CASSTVASGANVLTF. The CDR3 DNA is TGTGCCAGTTCTACAGTTGCCTCTGGGGCCAACGTCCTGACTTTC. The chain links TRBV19 to TRBJ2-6; the D is unclear. Germline V gives CDR1 LNHDA, CDR2 SQIVND (reference sequence). The CDR3 contains 15 residues. Trimming removed 8 bases at V and 0 bases at J, with 11 bases between.